These 21 T cell receptor beta chains were all obtained from the same sample, sequenced in a study of technical replicates of blood from a handful of donors. Sequenced by immunoSEQ multiplex PCR; TCRdb stores in-frame clones only, minus some. The profile covers 70,000 to 85,000 clones, with 90% to 95% appearing a single time and around 0.3% taken by the ten largest. The sequenced sample consisted of T cells isolated from PBMCs. These receptors came from a human donor in good health.

V usage is TRBV28 and J usage is TRBJ2-2; D possibly corresponds to TRBD1 (5 bases). The germline gives CDR1 MDHEN, CDR2 SYDVKM. The CDR3 length is 13 residues. V gave up 5 bases and J gave up 5 bases, with 9 bases separating them. This chain's CDR3 is CASSGAGTGELFF. The CDR3 DNA follows: TGTGCCAGCAGTGGGGCAGGGACCGGGGAGCTGTTTTTT.

V is TRBV5-4 and J is TRBJ2-3; D is undetermined. CDR1 and CDR2 from the germline V gene are SGHNT and YYREEE (reference sequence). This CDR3 is 13 amino acids long. V dropped 0 bases and J dropped 11 bases, with 13 bases sitting between them. DNA for the CDR3: TGTGCCAGCAGCTTGGGAACAACGCGCGGGCAGTATTTT. Its translation is CASSLGTTRGQYF. Drawing the rest from reference TRBV5-4 and TRBJ2-3, the complete variable domain is ETGVTQSPTHLIKTRGQQVTLRCSSQSGHNTVSWYQQALGQGPQFIFQYYREEENGRGNFPPRFSGLQFPNYSSELNVNALELDDSALYLCASSLGTTRGQYFGPGTRLTVL.

J is TRBJ2-7 and V is TRBV28, with a weak D call TRBD1 (6 bases). Germline lookup yields CDR1 MDHEN and CDR2 SYDVKM. CDR3 size: 13 residues. The V gene lost 6 bases and the J gene lost 3 bases, with 12 bases spanning the gap. In DNA, the CDR3 is TGTGCCAGCAGATTTATGGACAGCTACGAGCAGTACTTC. Translated, it gives CASRFMDSYEQYF.

This clone was recorded only once. This chain joins TRBV28 and TRBJ2-5; D possibly corresponds to TRBD1 (6 bases). Germline V gene lookup returns CDR1 MDHEN and CDR2 SYDVKM. CDR3 length: 13 amino acids. Trimming cost V 2 bases and J 4 bases, with 8 bases left between them. The CDR3 sequence is CASSLGGRETQYF. The DNA for the CDR3 is TGTGCCAGCAGTTTAGGGGGCAGAGAGACCCAGTACTTC.

The rearrangement links TRBV27 to TRBJ2-1; 7 bases line up with TRBD2. The CDR3 is made up of 15 amino acids. The V and J ends lost 10 bases and 1 base, in that order; junction bases with no gene match: 10. CDR1 and CDR2 from the germline V gene are MNHEY and SMNVEV (reference sequence). The CDR3 spells CATLSGKASYNEQFF. Written as DNA, the CDR3 is TGTGCCACCCTAAGCGGGAAAGCATCCTACAATGAGCAGTTCTTC.

The J gene is TRBJ1-5, the V gene TRBV2; perhaps TRBD1 as D (5 bases). The CDR3 runs to 13 residues. From germline, CDR1 is SNHLY and CDR2 FYNNEI. Trimming took off 3 bases at V and 6 bases at J, with 9 bases between the two ends. Here the CDR3 reads CASSDQGSQPQHF. DNA for the CDR3: TGTGCCAGCAGTGACCAGGGTTCTCAGCCCCAGCATTTT.

The chain employs TRBV19 and TRBJ2-7, with D possibly matching TRBD1 (6 bases). CDR3 length: 15 amino acids. V lost 4 bases and J 0 bases, leaving 13 bases between the germline ends. Per the germline V gene, CDR1 is LNHDA and CDR2 is SQIVND (reference sequence). The DNA of the CDR3 is TGTGCCAGTAGTAGAGACAGGCCGACCTCCTACGAGCAGTACTTC. It codes for CASSRDRPTSYEQYF.

The chain has TRBV7-8 and TRBJ1-1, with D unresolved. Trimming left V 5 bases short and J 2 bases short, with 12 bases between. Germline CDR1 reads SGHVS; CDR2 reads FQNEAQ. The CDR3 spans 14 residues. This CDR3 is CASSLSVYNTEAFF. As DNA, the CDR3 is TGTGCCAGCAGCCTCAGCGTTTACAACACTGAAGCTTTCTTT.

This rearrangement joins TRBV7-6 to TRBJ2-3; D perhaps matches TRBD1 (5 bases). Germline V CDR1 and CDR2: SGHVS, FNYEAQ. V gave up 5 bases and J gave up 1 base, with 10 bases separating them. This CDR3 has 14 amino acids. The CDR3 DNA is TGTGCCAGCAGCGTGACAGCCGGCACAGATACGCAGTATTTT. This translates into CASSVTAGTDTQYF.

V is TRBV6-1 and J is TRBJ1-4; the D gene is possibly TRBD1 (5 bases). V was cut by 5 bases and J by 14 bases, with 12 bases left in between. Germline assignment: CDR1 MNHNS and CDR2 SASEGT. This CDR3 spans 11 amino acids. The CDR3 loop is CASSRHRGLFF. DNA for the CDR3: TGTGCCAGCAGTCGACACCGGGGGCTGTTTTTT.

The V and J genes are TRBV25-1 and TRBJ1-2; no definite D call. V gave up 4 bases and J gave up 1 base, with 22 bases separating them. CDR1 and CDR2 (germline): MGHDK, SYGVNS. The CDR3 is made up of 18 amino acids. Here the CDR3 reads CASSGSRAGRFVNYGYTF. CDR3 DNA: TGTGCCAGCAGTGGATCCCGCGCAGGCCGATTCGTTAACTATGGCTACACCTTC.

The chain carries TRBV7-6 and TRBJ2-7; maybe TRBD2 (5 bases). The V end was cut by 1 base, the J end by 7 bases, with 20 bases between. Germline assignment: CDR1 SGHVS and CDR2 FNYEAQ. CDR3 length equals 16 residues. The CDR3: CASSLEGAAGFKEQYF. In nucleotides, the CDR3 is TGTGCCAGCAGCTTAGAGGGAGCGGCCGGATTTAAGGAGCAGTACTTC. Full variable domain (remainder filled in from reference TRBV7-6 and TRBJ2-7): GAGVSQSPRYKVTKRGQDVALRCDPISGHVSLYWYRQALGQGPEFLTYFNYEAQQDKSGLPNDRFSAERPEGSISTLTIQRTEQRDSAMYRCASSLEGAAGFKEQYFGPGTRLTVT.

This sequence joins TRBV30 and TRBJ2-5; D is perhaps TRBD1 (5 bases). The germline V gene has CDR1 GTSNPN and CDR2 SVGIG (reference sequence). The CDR3 runs 12 residues. Trimming took off 0 bases at V and 5 bases at J, with 7 bases between the two ends. CDR3: CAWSVGAETQYF. The CDR3 nucleotides are TGTGCCTGGAGTGTAGGGGCGGAGACCCAGTACTTC. Combining the CDR3 with reference TRBV30 and TRBJ2-5 gives the whole variable domain SQTIHQWPATLVQPVGSPLSLECTVEGTSNPNLYWYRQAAGRGLQLLFYSVGIGQISSEVPQNLSASRPQDRQFILSSKKLLLSDSGFYLCAWSVGAETQYFGPGTRLLVL.

There are a few counts of this clone. This chain uses TRBV29-1 with TRBJ1-4; TRBD1 aligns across 7 bases. V lost 6 bases to trimming and J lost 7 bases; unmatched junction nucleotides: 5. In germline, CDR1 is SQVTM, CDR2 ANQGSEA. The CDR3 loop spans 12 amino acids. In DNA form, the CDR3 reads TGCAGCGTGGGGACAGATCCTGAAAAACTGTTTTTT. Amino acids: CSVGTDPEKLFF.

The chain combines TRBV19 with TRBJ2-7; 12 bases fit TRBD1. The CDR3 consists of 15 residues. CDR1 LNHDA and CDR2 SQIVND come from the germline V gene (reference sequence). The junction had 5 bases not matched to a gene; V was cut back by 5 bases and J by 3 bases. This CDR3 is CASSAGTGGGYEQYF. CDR3 in DNA: TGTGCCAGTAGTGCGGGGACAGGGGGCGGCTACGAGCAGTACTTC.

The V and J genes are TRBV11-3 and TRBJ2-3, with TRBD2 as a possible D gene (7 bases). V was clipped by 4 bases and J by 2 bases, with 10 bases between them. This CDR3 is 14 amino acids long. Germline V gene sequence: CDR1 SGHNT, CDR2 YENEEA. DNA of the CDR3: TGTGCCAGCAGCTCGGGGGGCCTCACAGATACGCAGTATTTT. The encoded protein is CASSSGGLTDTQYF.

The chain employs TRBV2 and TRBJ2-2; D is undetermined. Trimming left V 7 bases short and J 4 bases short, with 7 bases between. Germline-derived CDR1 and CDR2 are SNHLY and FYNNEI. The CDR3 spans 12 residues. CDR3: CASILATGELFF. In DNA, the CDR3 is TGTGCCAGCATTCTGGCCACCGGGGAGCTGTTTTTT.

This clone was found once. The chain joins TRBV2 to TRBJ2-7; 8 nucleotides align to TRBD1. The CDR3 covers 16 residues. Losses at the gene ends were 2 bases for V and 6 bases for J; bases not matched to a gene: 12. Per germline, CDR1 SNHLY and CDR2 FYNNEI. The CDR3 coding sequence is TGTGCCAGCAGTGAACAGCCCCTTGGGACAGGAGGCGAGCAGTACTTC. Its protein product is CASSEQPLGTGGEQYF.

This clone was seen more than once but under ten times. The chain uses TRBV27 and TRBJ2-1; TRBD1 agrees at 9 bases. V gave up 2 bases and J gave up 4 bases; unmatched junction bases: 3. Per germline, CDR1 MNHEY and CDR2 SMNVEV (reference sequence). The CDR3 extends over 15 amino acids. The CDR3 sequence: CASSLLGQGYNEQFF. The CDR3 DNA follows: TGTGCCAGCAGTTTACTGGGACAGGGTTACAATGAGCAGTTCTTC.

The chain couples TRBV6-1 to TRBJ2-3; a possible D gene is TRBD2 (7 bases). The CDR3 length is 13 residues. Per germline, CDR1 MNHNS and CDR2 SASEGT. The V gene lost 8 bases and the J gene lost 7 bases, with 16 bases spanning the gap. CDR3 sequence: CASWEGGPNTQYF. The CDR3 bases are TGTGCCAGCTGGGAGGGGGGGCCGAATACGCAGTATTTT.

The chain carries TRBV5-4 and TRBJ1-1, with a possible D match to TRBD1 (6 bases). The CDR3 sequence is 15 residues long. V shed 0 bases and J shed 0 bases, with 9 bases lying between them. In germline, CDR1 is SGHNT, CDR2 YYREEE (reference sequence). The CDR3 is CASSLGGTLNTEAFF. The CDR3 DNA sequence: TGTGCCAGCAGCTTGGGAGGGACACTGAACACTGAAGCTTTCTTT. Supplemented by reference TRBV5-4 and TRBJ1-1, the full variable domain reads ETGVTQSPTHLIKTRGQQVTLRCSSQSGHNTVSWYQQALGQGPQFIFQYYREEENGRGNFPPRFSGLQFPNYSSELNVNALELDDSALYLCASSLGGTLNTEAFFGQGTRLTVV.